This T cell receptor (beta chain) was sequenced in a study of OX40 agonist ivuxolimab in advanced cancers. Assay: immunoSEQ multiplex PCR; the TCRdb copy retains only in-frame clones and omits some. Of roughly 91,000 clones listed, roughly 90% are singletons. Germline CDR1 MNHNY, CDR2 SVGAGI (reference sequence). Trimming shortened V by 6 bases and J by 5 bases, and 13 bases separated the two germline ends. The CDR3 runs to 14 residues. The source is an adult with an advanced solid tumor such as melanoma, head and neck, liver or kidney cancer. The source was CD4+ or CD8+ T cells sorted from blood, collected in a trial of the OX40 agonist ivuxolimab. The gene calls are TRBV6-6 and TRBJ1-4; D is uncertain. The CDR3 protein is CASRKRTGNEKLFF. As DNA, the CDR3 is TGTGCCAGCAGGAAAAGGACCGGGAATGAAAAACTGTTTTTT.